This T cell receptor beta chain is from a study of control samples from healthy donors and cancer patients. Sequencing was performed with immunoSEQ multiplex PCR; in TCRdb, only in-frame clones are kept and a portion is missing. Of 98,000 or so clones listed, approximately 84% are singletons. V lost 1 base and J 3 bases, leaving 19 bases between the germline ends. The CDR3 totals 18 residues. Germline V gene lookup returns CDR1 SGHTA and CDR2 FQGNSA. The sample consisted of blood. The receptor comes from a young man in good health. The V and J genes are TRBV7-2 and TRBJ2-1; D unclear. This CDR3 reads CASSLVGVTRIYYNEQFF. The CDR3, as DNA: TGTGCCAGCAGCTTAGTAGGTGTGACCAGGATCTACTACAATGAGCAGTTCTTC.